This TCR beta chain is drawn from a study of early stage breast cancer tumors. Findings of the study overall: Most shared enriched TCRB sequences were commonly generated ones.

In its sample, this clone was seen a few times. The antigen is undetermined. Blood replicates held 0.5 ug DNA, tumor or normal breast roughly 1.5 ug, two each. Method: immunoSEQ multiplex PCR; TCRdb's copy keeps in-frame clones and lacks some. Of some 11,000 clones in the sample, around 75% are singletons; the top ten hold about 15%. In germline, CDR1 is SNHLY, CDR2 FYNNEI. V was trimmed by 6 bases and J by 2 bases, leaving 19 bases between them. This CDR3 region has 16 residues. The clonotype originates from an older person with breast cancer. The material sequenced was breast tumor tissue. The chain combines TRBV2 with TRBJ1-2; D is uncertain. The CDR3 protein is CASRDLRGRPNYGYTF. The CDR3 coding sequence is TGTGCCAGCAGGGACCTCCGAGGGCGGCCCAACTATGGCTACACCTTC.